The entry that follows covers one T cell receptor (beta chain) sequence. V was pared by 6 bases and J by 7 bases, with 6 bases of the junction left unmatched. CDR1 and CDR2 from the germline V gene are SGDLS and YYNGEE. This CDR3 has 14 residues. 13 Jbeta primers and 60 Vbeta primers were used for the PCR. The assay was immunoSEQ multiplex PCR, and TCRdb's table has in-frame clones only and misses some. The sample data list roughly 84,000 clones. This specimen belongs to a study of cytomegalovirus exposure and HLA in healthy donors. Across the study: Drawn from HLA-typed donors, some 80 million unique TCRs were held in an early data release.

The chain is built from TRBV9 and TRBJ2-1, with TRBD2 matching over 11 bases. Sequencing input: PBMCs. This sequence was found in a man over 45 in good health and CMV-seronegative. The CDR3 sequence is CASIPGLADNEQFF. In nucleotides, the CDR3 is TGTGCCAGCATACCGGGACTAGCGGATAATGAGCAGTTCTTC.